A single sample gave rise to the 10 T cell receptor beta chains below, sequenced in a study of T-cell memory formation after mild COVID-19. Using its own MiXCR run on the 5' RACE reads, TCRdb lists one record per CDR3 protein. The sample shows hundreds of thousands of distinct CDR3 sequences, about an eighth of them seen only once. The source material was PBMCs or a T cell subset sorted from them (not recorded which). The receptors were gathered from a man aged 18 to 30 who had mild COVID-19 (a few samples of this study predate the infection). Cell type and time point are not known.

The chain uses TRBV4-1 and TRBJ2-7; 7 nucleotides line up with TRBD2. The CDR3 consists of 15 residues. CDR1 is MGHRA, CDR2 YSYEKL, per germline. V shed 0 bases and J 4 bases; nucleotides not matched to a gene: 6. CDR3 in DNA: TGCGCCAGCAGCCAAGATCTCCGGGGAGGGTACGAGCAGTACTTC. Amino acids: CASSQDLRGGYEQYF.

This sequence joins TRBV29-1 and TRBJ2-3; 11 bases align to TRBD2. CDR3 length: 13 amino acids. The germline CDR1 and CDR2 sequences are SQVTM and ANQGSEA. V trimming: 7 bases; J trimming: 4 bases; junction bases outside the gene matches: 4. CDR3 residues: CSGSGGGPDTQYF. For the CDR3, the DNA is TGCAGCGGTAGCGGGGGGGGCCCAGATACGCAGTATTTT.

This clonotype was observed a few times. The CDR3 reads CATSDGGQLNTGELFF. Written as DNA, the CDR3 is TGTGCCACCAGTGATGGGGGACAGCTAAACACCGGGGAGCTGTTTTTT. V is TRBV24-1 and J is TRBJ2-2; TRBD1 matches at 7 bases. Germline CDR1 and CDR2: KGHDR and SFDVKD. V lost 3 bases to trimming and J lost 2 bases; unmatched junction nucleotides: 5. There are 16 residues in the CDR3.

The rearrangement links TRBV9 to TRBJ1-2, with D perhaps matching TRBD1 (6 bases). This CDR3 region has 15 residues. Germline values: CDR1 SGDLS, CDR2 YYNGEE. The ends were cut back, 3 bases at V and 3 bases at J, with 15 bases in the middle. The CDR3 DNA follows: TGTGCCAGCAGCGCGAACAGGGAAAGCGACTATGGCTACACCTTC. Its protein is CASSANRESDYGYTF.

This clonotype turned up a few times. The chain combines TRBV3-1 with TRBJ2-3, with 7 bases aligning to TRBD2. The CDR3 runs 15 residues. V shed 3 bases, J shed 5 bases, and the junction held 8 bases outside the gene matches. Germline assignment: CDR1 LGHDT and CDR2 YNNKEL (reference sequence). CDR3 nucleotide sequence: TGTGCCAGCAGCCATGACGGGAGGTTAGGAGATACGCAGTATTTT. Amino acids: CASSHDGRLGDTQYF.

This clonotype occurred once. The chain has TRBV4-2 and TRBJ2-1; the match to TRBD2 covers 11 bases. V gave up 0 bases and J gave up 11 bases; unmatched junction bases: 9. The CDR3 covers 16 residues. Germline loops: CDR1 LGHNA, CDR2 YNFKEQ. CDR3 protein: CASSQEVAGGALQQFF. CDR3 DNA sequence: TGTGCCAGCAGCCAAGAGGTAGCGGGGGGGGCCTTACAGCAGTTCTTC.

The table lists this clonotype with a few counts. The gene calls are TRBV29-1 and TRBJ1-1; D not certain. The V and J ends lost 5 bases and 1 base respectively, with 17 bases between them. Germline values: CDR1 SQVTM, CDR2 ANQGSEA. This CDR3 has 15 amino acids. The CDR3 loop reads CSVFSPLKGNTEAFF. The DNA of the CDR3 is TGCAGCGTTTTTTCCCCTTTGAAGGGGAACACTGAAGCTTTCTTT.

This clonotype occurred many times. Germline is not matched at one junction end, which may reflect a read error. In DNA form, the CDR3 reads TGCGCCAGCAGCCAAGACAGGGGCAATCAGCCCCAGCATTTT. As protein: CASSQDRGNQPQHF. The chain has TRBV7-2 and TRBJ1-5, with TRBD1 identical over 7 bases. The length of the CDR3 is 14 residues. Germline V gene sequence: CDR1 SGHTA, CDR2 FQGNSA.

This clonotype was detected only a few times. This sequence joins TRBV11-2 and TRBJ2-7; the D is unclear. The CDR3 is made up of 12 amino acids. CDR1 SGHAT and CDR2 FQNNGV come from the germline V gene. Trimming took off 5 bases at V and 2 bases at J, with 7 bases between the two ends. CDR3 coding DNA: TGTGCCAGCAGCACACAGACCTACGAGCAGTACGTC. The encoded protein is CASSTQTYEQYV.

The chain links TRBV11-2 to TRBJ2-3; 10 bases map to TRBD2. Germline CDR1 reads SGHAT; CDR2 reads FQNNGV. J gave up 0 bases and V 5 bases, and 11 bases lay outside the gene matches. The CDR3 runs 18 residues. CDR3 coding DNA: TGTGCCAGCAGCCTCTCGAGGGTAGCGGGGGGAAGCACAGATACGCAGTATTTT. Protein: CASSLSRVAGGSTDTQYF.